These 20 T cell receptor beta chains came from one sample sequenced in a study of blood T cells in healthy people across ages. Together with a sample-barcoded 5' primer, a J-beta primer mix was included in a second PCR lasting about 7 to 12 cycles. TCRdb re-derived calls from the 5' RACE reads in MiXCR, one entry per CDR3 protein. This sample has more than 600,000 distinct CDR3 sequences, with approximately 25% found just once. The same data also went into a second study, on T cells of mothers and their children.

The material sequenced was blood. These receptors were taken from a boy aged 10-17 years in good health.

A few counts support this clonotype. The chain couples TRBV28 to TRBJ2-3; D uncertain. CDR1 and CDR2 from the germline V gene are MDHEN and SYDVKM. This CDR3 is 16 amino acids long. V shed 5 bases and J shed 0 bases, with 15 bases lying between them. CDR3 bases: TGTGCCAGCAGTCTCTCGACCAGAGCTAGCACAGATACGCAGTATTTT. This encodes CASSLSTRASTDTQYF.

The rearrangement joins TRBV28 to TRBJ1-1; maybe TRBD1 (5 bases). Trimming shortened V by 8 bases and J by 5 bases, and 18 bases separated the two germline ends. Germline V CDR1 and CDR2: MDHEN, SYDVKM. The CDR3 is 14 residues long. CDR3: CASRHLIGGTEAFF. CDR3 in DNA: TGTGCCAGCCGCCACCTCATCGGGGGGACTGAAGCTTTCTTT.

The V call is TRBV29-1, the J call TRBJ2-5; 8 bases align to TRBD1. Matching the DNA end better, TRBJ2-7 makes the J call doubtful. This CDR3 comprises 16 residues. CDR1 and CDR2 from the germline V gene are SQVTM and ANQGSEA. Here the CDR3 DNA reads TGCAGCGTTGAAGTGGCAGGACAGGGACGAACCTACGAGCAGTACTTC. It yields the protein CSVEVAGQGRTYEQYF.

Notes on this clonotype: An end of the junction does not agree with germline; a read error may underlie this. The V call is TRBV7-9, the J call TRBJ2-1, with 12 positions matching TRBD2. Germline lookup yields CDR1 SEHNR and CDR2 FQNEAQ (reference sequence). The CDR3 extends over 18 amino acids. The CDR3 DNA reads TGTGCCAGCAGCTCCTCGACTAGCGGGGGCCCAACCTACAATGAGCAGTTGTTC. Translation gives CASSSSTSGGPTYNEQLF.

This rearrangement joins TRBV11-3 to TRBJ2-1; 8 bases are a match to TRBD1. The germline V gene encodes CDR1 SGHNT and CDR2 YENEEA. Losses at the gene ends were 3 bases for V and 0 bases for J; bases not matched to a gene: 4. This CDR3 spans 16 amino acids. The CDR3 loop is CASSFRTGSSYNEQFF. The CDR3 coding sequence is TGTGCCAGCAGCTTTCGGACAGGGAGCTCCTACAATGAGCAGTTCTTC.

This clonotype was picked up a small number of times. This chain uses TRBV4-1 with TRBJ2-7; maybe TRBD1 (5 bases). Germline V gene data show CDR1 as MGHRA and CDR2 as YSYEKL. The V and J ends lost 1 base and 2 bases respectively, with 15 bases between them. The CDR3 sequence is 16 residues long. CDR3 in DNA: TGCGCCAGCAGCCAAGTACTCGCAGGGTTCACCTACGAGCAGTACTTC. As protein: CASSQVLAGFTYEQYF.

For the CDR3, the DNA is TGTGCCAGCAGCCCCCTTGAGGGGATCACTGAAGCTTTCTTT. As protein: CASSPLEGITEAFF. This sequence joins TRBV7-3 and TRBJ1-1, with D possibly TRBD1 on 5 matching bases. The germline V gene has CDR1 SGHTA and CDR2 FQGTGA. The CDR3 contains 14 residues. V gave up 5 bases and J gave up 4 bases, with 14 bases separating them.

The chain joins TRBV20-1 to TRBJ2-6; 7 bases match TRBD1. This CDR3 is 15 amino acids long. Germline CDR1 reads DFQATT; CDR2 reads SNEGSKA (reference sequence). With 4 bases clipped from V and 2 bases from J, the junction kept 5 bases outside the gene matches. The CDR3 DNA follows: TGCAGTGCTATGAGACAGGGAGCTGGGGCCAACGTCCTGACTTTC. It specifies CSAMRQGAGANVLTF.

This clonotype was seen just once. The chain links TRBV9 to TRBJ2-5; TRBD2 might be the D (5 bases). Per germline, CDR1 SGDLS and CDR2 YYNGEE. The CDR3 contains 13 residues. The germline V and J ends were trimmed by 0 bases and 11 bases, with 14 bases remaining between them. The CDR3 region is CASSVDSGWEQYF. The CDR3 DNA follows: TGTGCCAGCAGCGTAGATTCAGGCTGGGAGCAGTACTTC.

This clonotype has just a few counts. This sequence joins TRBV7-2 and TRBJ2-1; the D gene is possibly TRBD2 (6 bases). The CDR3 is made up of 17 amino acids. The V end was cut by 4 bases, the J end by 1 base, with 17 bases between. Germline V gene lookup returns CDR1 SGHTA and CDR2 FQGNSA. The CDR3 DNA sequence: TGTGCCAGCAGCTGGCCAAGATGGGGGGAATCCTACAATGAGCAGTTCTTC. Its translation: CASSWPRWGESYNEQFF.

This clonotype was counted ten times or more. V usage is TRBV29-1 and J usage is TRBJ1-5, with D unclear. There are 12 residues in the CDR3. Germline CDR1 SQVTM, CDR2 ANQGSEA. V lost 7 bases to trimming and J lost 4 bases, with 11 bases between them. The CDR3 sequence: CSAGGGNQPQHF. The CDR3 DNA is TGCAGCGCCGGAGGAGGTAATCAGCCCCAGCATTTT.

This clonotype has more than one count but fewer than ten. V is TRBV6-1 and J is TRBJ2-3; TRBD1 matches 8 bases. Germline V gene data show CDR1 as MNHNS and CDR2 as SASEGT. J gave up 3 bases and V 4 bases, and 15 bases lay outside the gene matches. The CDR3 consists of 18 residues. CDR3 loop: CASSVRDRGLRKTDTQYF. CDR3 sequence (DNA): TGTGCCAGCAGTGTCCGAGACAGGGGCCTTCGGAAGACAGATACGCAGTATTTT.

In this sample, this clonotype turned up a few times. The chain carries TRBV10-3 and TRBJ1-2, with D uncertain. This CDR3 region has 13 residues. Germline CDR1 ENHRY, CDR2 SYGVKD. V was trimmed by 2 bases and J by 2 bases, leaving 6 bases between them. The CDR3 loop reads CAISEAHNYGYTF. Here the CDR3 DNA reads TGTGCCATCAGTGAGGCACACAACTATGGCTACACCTTC.

The chain has TRBV11-2 and TRBJ1-3; D is possibly TRBD1 (5 bases). Per germline, CDR1 SGHAT and CDR2 FQNNGV. The CDR3 contains 16 residues. Trimming pared 5 bases from V and 2 bases from J, leaving 16 bases between. CDR3 residues: CASSLAVWGPGNTIYF. CDR3 nucleotide sequence: TGTGCCAGCAGCCTAGCAGTATGGGGCCCTGGAAACACCATATATTTT. The entire variable domain, with the rest obtained from reference TRBV11-2 and TRBJ1-3, is as follows: EAGVAQSPRYKIIEKRQSVAFWCNPISGHATLYWYQQILGQGPKLLIQFQNNGVVDDSQLPKDRFSAERLKGVDSTLKIQPAKLEDSAVYLCASSLAVWGPGNTIYFGEGSWLTVV.

V and J are TRBV20-1 and TRBJ1-2, with D maybe TRBD1 (6 bases). Trimming pared 6 bases from V and 6 bases from J, leaving 14 bases between. The CDR3 length is 12 residues. Germline-derived CDR1 and CDR2 are DFQATT and SNEGSKA (reference sequence). CDR3 in amino acids: CSAREGVNGYTF. DNA for the CDR3: TGCAGTGCCAGGGAGGGGGTGAATGGCTACACCTTC.

The CDR3 nucleotides are TGTGCCAGCAGCTCCCTTTTCGGGACTAATTACAATGAGCAGTTCTTC. Its translation is CASSSLFGTNYNEQFF. The chain couples TRBV7-9 to TRBJ2-1; 7 bases fit TRBD2. CDR3 size: 16 residues. Per germline, CDR1 SEHNR and CDR2 FQNEAQ (reference sequence). The ends lost 4 bases at V and 4 bases at J; junction bases unmatched: 10.

The CDR3 sequence: CSARDPTGGEKLFF. For the CDR3, the DNA is TGCAGTGCTAGAGATCCGACAGGCGGTGAAAAACTGTTTTTT. The V gene is TRBV20-1, the J gene TRBJ1-4; a possible D gene is TRBD1 (6 bases). Germline lookup yields CDR1 DFQATT and CDR2 SNEGSKA (reference sequence). Trimming cost V 0 bases and J 7 bases, with 12 bases left between them. This CDR3 has 14 amino acids.

This clonotype was counted a few times. The chain recombines TRBV11-2 with TRBJ2-7; possible D gene TRBD2, 5 bases. Germline V gene sequence: CDR1 SGHAT, CDR2 FQNNGV. The length of the CDR3 is 15 residues. V dropped 0 bases and J dropped 5 bases, with 14 bases sitting between them. The CDR3 protein is CASSLDEGFPNEQYF. In nucleotides, the CDR3 is TGTGCCAGCAGCTTAGACGAGGGATTCCCCAACGAGCAGTACTTC.

The chain is built from TRBV14 and TRBJ2-1; D perhaps matches TRBD2 (6 bases). Germline loops: CDR1 SGHDN, CDR2 FVKESK. V shed 0 bases and J shed 8 bases, with 20 bases lying between them. The CDR3 extends over 17 amino acids. CDR3 residues: CASSQDIEVLPGDEQFF. The CDR3 DNA sequence: TGTGCCAGCAGCCAAGATATCGAGGTTTTACCGGGGGATGAGCAGTTCTTC.

The count of this clonotype is one. The DNA for the CDR3 is TGTGCCAGCAGCTTACTCCCCTCCCCGGGGGAAAAACTGTTTTTT. Residues: CASSLLPSPGEKLFF. This chain connects TRBV7-2 to TRBJ1-4; D ambiguous. The V gene's germline CDR1 is SGHTA and CDR2 FQGNSA. This CDR3 has 15 residues. The V gene lost 2 bases and the J gene lost 8 bases, with 15 bases spanning the gap.